Listed here are 16 T cell receptor beta chains from one sample, sequenced in a study of patients and donors after allogeneic stem cell transplantation (dated by TCRdb to the early 2020s). Library creation used RT-PCR. Instrument on record: NextSeq 550. The raw public data were reprocessed by TCRdb itself: fastp quality trimming at Q25, MiXCR clonotype calling, in-frame beta chains only. Each CDR3 protein gets just one entry, which takes the most common genes and DNA from the rows behind it. This sample comprises some 960,000 distinct CDR3 sequences, approximately 18% of them detected only once. The ten top clones hold roughly 6% of the sample. The source material was blood, either unsorted or a sorted T cell fraction (not recorded which). The origin of the receptors is a human donor who was either an allogeneic HSCT recipient or a stem cell or donor lymphocyte infusion donor (not recorded which). It is not recorded whose cells these are; they may come from a transplant donor.

This clonotype was picked up a small number of times. This rearrangement joins TRBV6-1 to TRBJ1-2, with D tentatively TRBD1 (6 bases). V was clipped by 5 bases and J by 4 bases, with 14 bases between them. The V gene's germline CDR1 is MNHNS and CDR2 SASEGT. This CDR3 is 14 amino acids long. CDR3 region: CASSPRDKIYGYTF. The CDR3 bases are TGTGCCAGCAGTCCCCGGGACAAGATCTATGGCTACACCTTC.

The chain has TRBV20-1 and TRBJ2-7, with D perhaps given as TRBD1 or TRBD2 (5 bases each). Germline CDR1 DFQATT, CDR2 SNEGSKA (reference sequence). The CDR3 length is 14 residues. The V end was cut by 4 bases, the J end by 7 bases, with 20 bases between. CDR3 DNA: TGCAGTGCTAACGTCGGGACGGTTGAGGGGGAGCAGTACTTC. Translated, it gives CSANVGTVEGEQYF.

This clonotype appeared many times. This sequence joins TRBV5-1 and TRBJ1-1, with unresolved D. Germline V lookup: CDR1 SGHRS, CDR2 YFSETQ. Trimming removed 4 bases from V and 1 base from J, with 14 bases in between. There are 15 residues in the CDR3. The CDR3 is CASSTETVSNTEAFF. In DNA form, the CDR3 reads TGCGCCAGCAGCACTGAGACGGTTTCGAACACTGAAGCTTTCTTT. Supplemented by reference TRBV5-1 and TRBJ1-1, the full variable domain reads KAGVTQTPRYLIKTRGQQVTLSCSPISGHRSVSWYQQTPGQGLQFLFEYFSETQRNKGNFPGRFSGRQFSNSRSEMNVSTLELGDSALYLCASSTETVSNTEAFFGQGTRLTVV.

The chain uses TRBV20-1 and TRBJ2-1; 7 bases are a match to TRBD1. The J segment lost 7 bases and the V segment lost 1 base, leaving 10 bases of the junction unmatched. The CDR3 has 15 residues. The germline V gene has CDR1 DFQATT and CDR2 SNEGSKA (reference sequence). CDR3 DNA: TGCAGTGCTAGAGCCTTGACAGGGATCCTAAATGAGCAGTTCTTC. Residues: CSARALTGILNEQFF.

The chain uses TRBV20-1 and TRBJ2-3, with D possibly being TRBD2 (6 bases). Germline loops: CDR1 DFQATT, CDR2 SNEGSKA (reference sequence). With 0 bases removed from V and 6 bases from J, the gap between germline ends came to 16 bases. The CDR3 spans 15 residues. CDR3 loop: CSARDLGGVRDTQYF. The CDR3 region has the DNA TGCAGTGCTAGAGATCTTGGAGGGGTTCGGGATACGCAGTATTTT.

The rearrangement uses TRBV5-1 and TRBJ1-4; 12 bases are a match to TRBD1. The CDR3 contains 15 residues. Germline V CDR1 and CDR2: SGHRS, YFSETQ. After removal of 3 bases from V and 8 bases from J, the junction contained 5 bases not matched to a gene. CDR3 DNA sequence: TGCGCCAGCAGCTACACCGGGACAGGGGGCGAAAAACTGTTTTTT. Its protein product is CASSYTGTGGEKLFF.

This clonotype came up a few times. As DNA, the CDR3 is TGTGCCAGCAGTTCCCGTGGGGGCGGGAGTGTGCGGTTCTTC. It is translated as CASSSRGGGSVRFF. The rearrangement joins TRBV6-5 to TRBJ2-1; TRBD2 might be the D (7 bases). Germline lookup yields CDR1 MNHEY and CDR2 SVGAGI. V lost 4 bases and J 15 bases, leaving 22 bases between the germline ends. The CDR3 runs 14 residues.

The chain employs TRBV5-1 and TRBJ2-3; a possible D gene is TRBD2 (6 bases). The germline gives CDR1 SGHRS, CDR2 YFSETQ. The CDR3 is 15 residues long. Trimming removed 6 bases from V and 1 base from J, with 15 bases in between. CDR3 protein: CASTQRGKGTDTQYF. The CDR3 region has the DNA TGCGCCAGCACTCAACGGGGGAAGGGCACAGATACGCAGTATTTT.

This clonotype was detected a few times. V and J are TRBV5-1 and TRBJ2-1; D is uncertain. Germline-derived CDR1 and CDR2 are SGHRS and YFSETQ. This CDR3 comprises 12 residues. V was clipped by 2 bases and J by 10 bases, with 10 bases between them. The CDR3 region has the DNA TGCGCCAGCAGCTTCCGCGACGCCGAGCAGTTCTTC. Its translation is CASSFRDAEQFF.

The chain recombines TRBV7-3 with TRBJ2-1; 8 bases align to TRBD2. CDR1 and CDR2 from the germline V gene are SGHTA and FQGTGA. V lost 5 bases to trimming and J lost 8 bases; unmatched junction nucleotides: 14. The CDR3 has 16 residues. This CDR3 reads CASSELRRTSSHEQFF. In DNA, the CDR3 is TGTGCCAGCAGCGAACTAAGAAGGACTAGCTCCCATGAGCAGTTCTTC.

The chain is built from TRBV11-1 and TRBJ2-2; the match to TRBD2 covers 10 bases. CDR1 is SGHAT and CDR2 is FQDESV in the germline V gene (reference sequence). This CDR3 contains 15 residues. Losses at the gene ends were 4 bases for V and 3 bases for J; bases not matched to a gene: 2. CDR3 coding DNA: TGTGCCAGCAGCTCAAGCGGGAGGGACACCGGGGAGCTGTTTTTT. Residues: CASSSSGRDTGELFF.

The rearrangement joins TRBV4-1 to TRBJ2-1; possible D gene TRBD1, 5 bases. There are 19 residues in the CDR3. Germline CDR1 reads MGHRA; CDR2 reads YSYEKL. V was shortened by 0 bases and J by 0 bases, with 18 bases between the two germline ends. The CDR3 spells CASSQDGQGGYSSYNEQFF. CDR3 nucleotide sequence: TGCGCCAGCAGCCAAGATGGCCAGGGCGGCTACAGCTCCTACAATGAGCAGTTCTTC.

The rearrangement uses TRBV20-1 and TRBJ2-6; 10 bases agree with TRBD1. The germline CDR1 and CDR2 sequences are DFQATT and SNEGSKA (reference sequence). With V trimmed by 6 bases and J by 3 bases, 5 bases remained unmatched. This CDR3 comprises 15 residues. The CDR3 is CSARDRGVGANVLTF. The CDR3 DNA follows: TGCAGTGCAAGGGACAGGGGTGTTGGGGCCAACGTCCTGACTTTC.

This clonotype showed up just a few times. J is TRBJ2-5 and V is TRBV3-1, with a tentative D call TRBD2 (5 bases). Germline assignment: CDR1 LGHDT and CDR2 YNNKEL (reference sequence). The germline V and J ends were trimmed by 0 bases and 2 bases, with 13 bases remaining between them. CDR3 size: 16 residues. CDR3 nucleotides: TGTGCCAGCAGCCAAGAAATGGGAGCCGGTCAAGAGACCCAGTACTTC. Translation: CASSQEMGAGQETQYF.

This clonotype turned up a few times. J is TRBJ1-5 and V is TRBV20-1; 7 nucleotides agree with TRBD1. This CDR3 has 17 residues. Germline V CDR1 and CDR2: DFQATT, SNEGSKA (reference sequence). V lost 5 bases, J lost 4 bases, and 17 bases stayed unmatched. The CDR3 region has the DNA TGCAGTGCTCATCAGCTACAGGGGTCCCGTCAGAATCAGCCCCAGCATTTT. Amino acids: CSAHQLQGSRQNQPQHF.

This clonotype was observed a few times. CDR3 sequence (DNA): TGTGCCAGCAGTTACGGGGACAGCGTCAATCAGCCCCAGCATTTT. This sequence encodes CASSYGDSVNQPQHF. This chain links TRBV6-5 with TRBJ1-5; 7 nucleotides line up with TRBD1. The CDR3 has 15 residues. CDR1 and CDR2 (germline): MNHEY, SVGAGI. The junction had 4 bases not matched to a gene; V was cut back by 2 bases and J by 3 bases.